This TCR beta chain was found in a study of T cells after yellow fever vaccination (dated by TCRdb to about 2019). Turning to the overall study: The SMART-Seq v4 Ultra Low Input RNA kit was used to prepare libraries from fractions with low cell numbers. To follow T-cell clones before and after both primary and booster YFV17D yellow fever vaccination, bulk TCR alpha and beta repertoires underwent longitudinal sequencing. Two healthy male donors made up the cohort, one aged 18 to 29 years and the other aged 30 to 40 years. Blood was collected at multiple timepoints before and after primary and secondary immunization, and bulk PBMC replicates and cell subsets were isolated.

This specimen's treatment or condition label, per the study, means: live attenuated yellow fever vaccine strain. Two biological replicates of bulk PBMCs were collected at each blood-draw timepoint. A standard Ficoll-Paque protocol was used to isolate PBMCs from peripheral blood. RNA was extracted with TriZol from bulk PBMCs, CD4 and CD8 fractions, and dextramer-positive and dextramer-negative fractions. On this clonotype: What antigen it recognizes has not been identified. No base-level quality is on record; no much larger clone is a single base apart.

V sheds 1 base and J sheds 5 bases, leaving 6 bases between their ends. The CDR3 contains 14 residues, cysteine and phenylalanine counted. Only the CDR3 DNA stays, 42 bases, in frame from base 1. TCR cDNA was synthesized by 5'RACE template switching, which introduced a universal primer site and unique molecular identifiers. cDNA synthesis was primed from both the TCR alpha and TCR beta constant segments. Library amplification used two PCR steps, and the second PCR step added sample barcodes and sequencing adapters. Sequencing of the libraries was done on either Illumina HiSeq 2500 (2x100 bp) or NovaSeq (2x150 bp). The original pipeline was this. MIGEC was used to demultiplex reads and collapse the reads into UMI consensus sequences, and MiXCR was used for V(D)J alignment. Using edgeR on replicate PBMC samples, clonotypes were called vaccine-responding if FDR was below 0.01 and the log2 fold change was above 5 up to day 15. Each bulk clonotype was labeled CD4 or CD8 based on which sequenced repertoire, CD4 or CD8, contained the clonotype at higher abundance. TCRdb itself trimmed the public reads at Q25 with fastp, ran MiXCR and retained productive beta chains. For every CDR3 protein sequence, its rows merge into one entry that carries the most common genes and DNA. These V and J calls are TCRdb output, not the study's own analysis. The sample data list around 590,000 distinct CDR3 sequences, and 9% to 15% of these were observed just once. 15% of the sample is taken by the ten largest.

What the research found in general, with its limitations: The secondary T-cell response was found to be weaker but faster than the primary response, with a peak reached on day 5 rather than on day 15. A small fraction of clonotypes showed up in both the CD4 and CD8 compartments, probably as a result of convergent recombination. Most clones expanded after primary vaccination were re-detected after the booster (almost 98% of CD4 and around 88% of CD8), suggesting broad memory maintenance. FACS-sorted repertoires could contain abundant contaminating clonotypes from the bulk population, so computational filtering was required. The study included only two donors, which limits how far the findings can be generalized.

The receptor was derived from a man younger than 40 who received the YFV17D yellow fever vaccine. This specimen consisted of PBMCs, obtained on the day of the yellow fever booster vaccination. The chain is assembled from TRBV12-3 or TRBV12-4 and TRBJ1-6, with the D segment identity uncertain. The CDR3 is CASSLGLDNSPLHF. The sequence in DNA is TGTGCCAGCAGTTTAGGGCTGGATAATTCACCCCTCCACTTT.